This TCR beta chain was captured by sequencing in a study of T cells after yellow fever vaccination. Study findings and constraints: Contaminants from the bulk population, in the form of abundant clonotypes, could be found in FACS-sorted repertoires. Post-booster samples contained most primary-vaccination clones (approximately 95% CD4, less than 90% CD8).

CDR1 MNHEY and CDR2 SVGEGT come from the germline V gene. The CDR3 covers 16 residues. V was shortened by 2 bases and J by 4 bases, with 15 bases between the two germline ends. This clonotype has at least ten counts. The antigen is undetermined. TCRdb processed the 5' RACE reads anew with MiXCR; each CDR3 protein has one entry. The sample includes 150,000 or so distinct CDR3 sequences, just over 6.5% of them seen just once. Source: CD4+ T cells sorted from PBMCs, taken 10 days after the yellow fever booster vaccination. This receptor was identified in a man younger than 40 who received the YFV17D yellow fever vaccine. The rearrangement uses TRBV6-2 or TRBV6-3 and TRBJ2-1, with D hard to call. In DNA, the CDR3 is TGTGCCAGCAGTTACCGTCCAGCGCTAAGGTACAATGAGCAGTTCTTC. This gives the protein CASSYRPALRYNEQFF.